This T cell receptor (beta chain) was sequenced for a study of T cells in Graves' hyperthyroidism and ophthalmopathy. Study results and limitations: Most thyroid-expanded clonotypes above 0.001 were also found in blood. Ophthalmopathy and stable hyperthyroidism were separated by a 13 V-J model.

Amplified TCR beta CDR3 regions came from RNA transcripts. The primer set for the first-round RT-PCR of the TCR CDR3 was HTBI. TCRdb redid the calling of the multiplex PCR reads with MiXCR, one entry per CDR3 protein. The sample contains about 840,000 distinct CDR3 sequences, around 39% of which appear only once. Trimming left V 6 bases short and J 4 bases short, with 21 bases between. There are 15 residues in the CDR3. Germline CDR1 and CDR2: DFQATT and SNEGSKA (reference sequence). Diagnosis rested on symptoms, serum thyroxine and TRAb, thyroid ultrasound, and orbital computed tomography. The PBMCs had their origin in roughly 9.8 ml of fresh peripheral blood. This clonotype was picked up a small number of times. What it binds is not known.

This TCR was recovered from a man between 18 and 35 years old with Graves' hyperthyroidism. Sequenced material: blood. The chain couples TRBV20-1 to TRBJ2-5; a possible D gene is TRBD2 (5 bases). CDR3 sequence: CSALRTLRTLETQYF. CDR3 nucleotides: TGCAGTGCCCTCCGGACTCTCAGAACCCTAGAGACCCAGTACTTC.